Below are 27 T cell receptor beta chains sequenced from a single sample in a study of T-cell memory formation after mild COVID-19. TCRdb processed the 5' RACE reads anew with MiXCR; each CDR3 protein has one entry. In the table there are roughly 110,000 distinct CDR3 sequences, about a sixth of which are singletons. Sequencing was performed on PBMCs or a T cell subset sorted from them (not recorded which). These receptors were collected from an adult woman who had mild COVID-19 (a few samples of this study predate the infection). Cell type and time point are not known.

CDR3 loop: CASSLGRETQYF. The CDR3 region has the DNA TGTGCCAGCAGCTTAGGACGGGAGACCCAGTACTTC. V and J are TRBV7-2 and TRBJ2-5, with D hard to call. Per the germline V gene, CDR1 is SGHTA and CDR2 is FQGNSA. V was cut by 1 base and J by 5 bases, with 5 bases left in between. The length of the CDR3 is 12 residues.

The chain's CDR3 is CASSPEDRATYEQYF. CDR3 in DNA: TGTGCCAGCAGCCCGGAAGACAGGGCCACGTACGAGCAGTACTTC. V and J are TRBV7-2 and TRBJ2-7, with 7 bases lining up with TRBD1. Germline V gene data show CDR1 as SGHTA and CDR2 as FQGNSA. The CDR3 is made up of 15 amino acids. After removal of 5 bases from V and 4 bases from J, the junction contained 11 bases not matched to a gene.

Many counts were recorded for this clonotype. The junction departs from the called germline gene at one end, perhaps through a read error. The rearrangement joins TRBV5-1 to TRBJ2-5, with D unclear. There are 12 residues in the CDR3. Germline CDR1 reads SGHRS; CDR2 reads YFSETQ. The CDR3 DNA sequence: TGTGCCAGCAGTTTAGGCCAAGAGACCCAGTACTTC. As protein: CASSLGQETQYF.

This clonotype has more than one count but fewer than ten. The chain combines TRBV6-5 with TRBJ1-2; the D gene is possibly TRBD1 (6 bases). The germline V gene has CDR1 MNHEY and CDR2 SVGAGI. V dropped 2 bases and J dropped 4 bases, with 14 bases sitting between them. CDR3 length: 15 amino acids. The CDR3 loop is CASSYGQGRLYGYTF. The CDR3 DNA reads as TGTGCCAGCAGTTACGGCCAGGGGCGGCTCTATGGCTACACCTTC.

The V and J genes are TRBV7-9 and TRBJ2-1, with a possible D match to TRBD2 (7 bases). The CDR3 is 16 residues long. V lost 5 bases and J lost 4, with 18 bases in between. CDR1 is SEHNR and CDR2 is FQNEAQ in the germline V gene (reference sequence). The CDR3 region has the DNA TGTGCCAGCAGCCCTACCGGGCGGGGGCCTTACAATGAGCAGTTCTTC. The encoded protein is CASSPTGRGPYNEQFF.

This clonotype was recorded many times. In DNA, the CDR3 is TGCGCCAGCAGCCAAGCTGGCAGGGGGAGGTACGAGCAGTACTTC. It specifies CASSQAGRGRYEQYF. This rearrangement joins TRBV4-1 to TRBJ2-7; TRBD1 is a possible D gene (7 bases). This CDR3 has 15 residues. Per germline, CDR1 MGHRA and CDR2 YSYEKL. V lost 1 base and J lost 4, with 14 bases in between.

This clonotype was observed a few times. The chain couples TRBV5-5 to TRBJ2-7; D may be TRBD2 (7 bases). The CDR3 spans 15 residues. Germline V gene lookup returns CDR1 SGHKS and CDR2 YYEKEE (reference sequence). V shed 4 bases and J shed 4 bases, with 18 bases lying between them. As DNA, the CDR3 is TGTGCCAGCAGCCCCGGGGGGCGGGGGAATTACGAGCAGTACTTC. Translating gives CASSPGGRGNYEQYF.

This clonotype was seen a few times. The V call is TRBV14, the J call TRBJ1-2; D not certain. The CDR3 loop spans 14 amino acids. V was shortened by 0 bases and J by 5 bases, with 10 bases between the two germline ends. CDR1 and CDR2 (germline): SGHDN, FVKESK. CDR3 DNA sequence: TGTGCCAGCAGCCAAGATAGGACCGCGTATGGCTACACCTTC. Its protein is CASSQDRTAYGYTF. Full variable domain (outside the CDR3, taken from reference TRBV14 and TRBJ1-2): EAGVTQFPSHSVIEKGQTVTLRCDPISGHDNLYWYRRVMGKEIKFLLHFVKESKQDESGMPNNRFLAERTGGTYSTLKVQPAELEDSGVYFCASSQDRTAYGYTFGSGTRLTVV.

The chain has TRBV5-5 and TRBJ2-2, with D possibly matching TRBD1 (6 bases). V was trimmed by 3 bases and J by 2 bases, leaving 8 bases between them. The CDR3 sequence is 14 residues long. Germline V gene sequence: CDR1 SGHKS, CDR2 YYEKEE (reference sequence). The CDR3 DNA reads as TGTGCCAGCAGCTCGGGACATAACACCGGGGAGCTGTTTTTT. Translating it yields CASSSGHNTGELFF.

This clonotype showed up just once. CDR3 nucleotide sequence: TGCAGCGTTGATGGGGGACAGGGGGCGTACGAGCAGTACTTC. This sequence encodes CSVDGGQGAYEQYF. The chain combines TRBV29-1 with TRBJ2-7; 12 bases match TRBD1. V shed 3 bases and J 4 bases; nucleotides not matched to a gene: 4. Germline CDR1 reads SQVTM; CDR2 reads ANQGSEA. The CDR3 consists of 14 residues.

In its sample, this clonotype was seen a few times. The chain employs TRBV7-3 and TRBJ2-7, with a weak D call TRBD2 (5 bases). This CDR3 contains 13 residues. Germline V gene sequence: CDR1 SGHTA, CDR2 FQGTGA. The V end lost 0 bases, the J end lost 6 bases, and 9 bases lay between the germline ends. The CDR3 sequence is CASSLTEAGEQYF. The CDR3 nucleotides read TGTGCCAGCAGCTTAACGGAGGCGGGCGAGCAGTACTTC. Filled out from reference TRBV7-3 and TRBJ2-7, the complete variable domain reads GAGVSQTPSNKVTEKGKYVELRCDPISGHTALYWYRQSLGQGPEFLIYFQGTGAADDSGLPNDRFFAVRPEGSVSTLKIQRTERGDSAVYLCASSLTEAGEQYFGPGTRLTVT.

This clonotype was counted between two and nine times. CDR3 sequence: CSARGLAAYNEQFF. In DNA form, the CDR3 reads TGCAGTGCTAGAGGACTAGCGGCCTACAATGAGCAGTTCTTC. This chain uses TRBV20-1 with TRBJ2-1, with TRBD2 matching 9 bases. This CDR3 has 14 residues. V was pared by 1 base and J by 2 bases, with 0 bases of the junction left unmatched. CDR1 is DFQATT and CDR2 is SNEGSKA in the germline V gene (reference sequence).

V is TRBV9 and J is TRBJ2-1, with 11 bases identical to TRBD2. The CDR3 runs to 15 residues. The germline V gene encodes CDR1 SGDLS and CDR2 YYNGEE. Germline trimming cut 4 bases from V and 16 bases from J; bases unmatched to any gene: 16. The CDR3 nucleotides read TGTGCCAGCAGCTCTAGCCCCAGACTAGCGGGACGTATCTTCTTC. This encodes CASSSSPRLAGRIFF.

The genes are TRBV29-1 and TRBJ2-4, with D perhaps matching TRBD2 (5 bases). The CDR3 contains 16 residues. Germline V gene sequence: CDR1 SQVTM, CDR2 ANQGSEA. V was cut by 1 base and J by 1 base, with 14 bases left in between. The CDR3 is CSVEVGGSGAKNIQYF. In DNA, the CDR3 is TGCAGCGTTGAAGTAGGCGGGTCTGGGGCCAAAAACATTCAGTACTTC.

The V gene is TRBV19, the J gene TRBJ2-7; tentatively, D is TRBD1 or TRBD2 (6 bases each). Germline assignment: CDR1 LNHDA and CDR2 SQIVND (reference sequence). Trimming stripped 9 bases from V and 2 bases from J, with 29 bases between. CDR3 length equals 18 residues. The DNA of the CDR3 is TGTGCCAGAATAGGTAAAACTAAACGGGGGCACGGCCCCTACGAGCAGTACTTC. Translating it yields CARIGKTKRGHGPYEQYF.

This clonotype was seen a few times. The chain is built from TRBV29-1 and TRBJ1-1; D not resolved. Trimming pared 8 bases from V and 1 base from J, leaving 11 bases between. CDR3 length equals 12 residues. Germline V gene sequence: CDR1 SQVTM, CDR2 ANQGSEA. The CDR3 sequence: CSSEDPNTEAFF. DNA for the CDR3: TGCAGCTCCGAGGATCCGAACACTGAAGCTTTCTTT.

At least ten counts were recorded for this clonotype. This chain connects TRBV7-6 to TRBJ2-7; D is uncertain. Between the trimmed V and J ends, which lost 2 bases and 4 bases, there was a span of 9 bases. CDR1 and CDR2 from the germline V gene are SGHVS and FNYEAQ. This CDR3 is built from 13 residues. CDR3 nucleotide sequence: TGTGCCAGCAGCTTAAACGGAGAGTACGAGCAGTACTTC. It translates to CASSLNGEYEQYF. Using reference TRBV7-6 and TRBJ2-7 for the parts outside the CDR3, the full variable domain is GAGVSQSPRYKVTKRGQDVALRCDPISGHVSLYWYRQALGQGPEFLTYFNYEAQQDKSGLPNDRFSAERPEGSISTLTIQRTEQRDSAMYRCASSLNGEYEQYFGPGTRLTVT.

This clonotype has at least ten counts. CDR3 protein: CASSPPGTSVGNEQFF. The CDR3, as DNA: TGCGCCAGCAGCCCGCCCGGGACTAGCGTGGGCAATGAGCAGTTCTTC. The genes are TRBV4-1 and TRBJ2-1, with 10 bases that match TRBD2. CDR3 length: 16 amino acids. The ends lost 4 bases at V and 6 bases at J; junction bases unmatched: 9. Germline V gene sequence: CDR1 MGHRA, CDR2 YSYEKL.

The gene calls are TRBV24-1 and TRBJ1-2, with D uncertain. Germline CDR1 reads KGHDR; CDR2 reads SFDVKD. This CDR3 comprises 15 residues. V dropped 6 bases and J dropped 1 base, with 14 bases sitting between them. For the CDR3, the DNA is TGTGCCACCAGTAGAGGGTTTGGATTTAACTATGGCTACACCTTC. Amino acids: CATSRGFGFNYGYTF.

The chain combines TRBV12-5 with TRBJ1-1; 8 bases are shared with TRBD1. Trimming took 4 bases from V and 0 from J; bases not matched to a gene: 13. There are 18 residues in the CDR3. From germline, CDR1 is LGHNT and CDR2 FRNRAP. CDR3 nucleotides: TGTGCTAGTGGTTCCCTGGGACAGGAACTAGCCCTGAACACTGAAGCTTTCTTT. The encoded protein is CASGSLGQELALNTEAFF.

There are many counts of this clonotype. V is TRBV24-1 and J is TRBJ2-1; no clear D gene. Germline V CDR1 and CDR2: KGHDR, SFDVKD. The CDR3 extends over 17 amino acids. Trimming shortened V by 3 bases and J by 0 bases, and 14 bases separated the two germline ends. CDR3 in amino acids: CATSDPLAGYSYNEQFF. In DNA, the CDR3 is TGTGCCACCAGTGATCCCCTGGCCGGCTACTCCTACAATGAGCAGTTCTTC.

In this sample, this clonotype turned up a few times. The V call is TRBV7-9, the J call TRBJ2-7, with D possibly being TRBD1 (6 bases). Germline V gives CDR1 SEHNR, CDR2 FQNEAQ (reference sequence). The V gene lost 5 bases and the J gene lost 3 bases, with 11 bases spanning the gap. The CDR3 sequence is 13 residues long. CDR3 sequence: CASSPGQNYEQYF. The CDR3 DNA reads TGTGCCAGCAGCCCTGGACAGAACTACGAGCAGTACTTC. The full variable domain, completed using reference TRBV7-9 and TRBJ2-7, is DTGVSQNPRHKITKRGQNVTFRCDPISEHNRLYWYRQTLGQGPEFLTYFQNEAQLEKSRLLSDRFSAERPKGSFSTLEIQRTEQGDSAMYLCASSPGQNYEQYFGPGTRLTVT.

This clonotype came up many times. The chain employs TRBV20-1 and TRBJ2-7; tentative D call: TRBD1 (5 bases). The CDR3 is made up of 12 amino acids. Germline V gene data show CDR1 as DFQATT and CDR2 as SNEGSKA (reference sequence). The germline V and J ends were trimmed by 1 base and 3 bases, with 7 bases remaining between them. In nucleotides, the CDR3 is TGCAGTGCTAGAGTGACAGACTACGAGCAGTACTTC. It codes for CSARVTDYEQYF.

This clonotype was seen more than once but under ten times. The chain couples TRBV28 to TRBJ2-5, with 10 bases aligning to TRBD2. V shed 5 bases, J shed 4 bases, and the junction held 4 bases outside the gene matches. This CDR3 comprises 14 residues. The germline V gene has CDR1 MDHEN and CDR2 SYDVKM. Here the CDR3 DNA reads TGTGCCAGCAGTCCCCTAGCGGGGGTAGAGACCCAGTACTTC. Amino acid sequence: CASSPLAGVETQYF.

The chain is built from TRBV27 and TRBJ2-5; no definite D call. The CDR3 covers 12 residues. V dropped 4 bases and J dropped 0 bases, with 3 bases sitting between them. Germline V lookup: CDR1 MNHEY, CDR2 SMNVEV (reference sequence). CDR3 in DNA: TGTGCCAGCAGTTATTACCAAGAGACCCAGTACTTC. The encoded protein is CASSYYQETQYF.

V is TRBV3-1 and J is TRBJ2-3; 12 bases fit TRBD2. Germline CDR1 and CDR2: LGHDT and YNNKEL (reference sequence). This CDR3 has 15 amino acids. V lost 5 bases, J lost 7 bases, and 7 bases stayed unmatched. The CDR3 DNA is TGTGCCAGCAGCATCCCTAGCGGGGGGGCCAATACGCAGTATTTT. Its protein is CASSIPSGGANTQYF.

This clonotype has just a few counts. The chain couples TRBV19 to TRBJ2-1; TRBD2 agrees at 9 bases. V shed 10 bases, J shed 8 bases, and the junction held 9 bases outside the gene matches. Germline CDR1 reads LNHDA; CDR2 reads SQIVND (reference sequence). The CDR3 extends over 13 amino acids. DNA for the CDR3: TGTGCCACCAGGGGCGGGAGGGCCCATGAGCAGTTCTTC. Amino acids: CATRGGRAHEQFF.